This T cell receptor beta chain came from a study of shared clonotypes between healthy human individuals. V lost 0 bases and J lost 7, with 19 bases in between. Per the germline V gene, CDR1 is SGDLS and CDR2 is YYNGEE. The length of the CDR3 is 17 residues. The protocol was immunoSEQ multiplex PCR, while the TCRdb copy is restricted to in-frame clones and leaves out a portion. This sample yields roughly 500,000 clones, of which around 79% are seen a single time; 10% to 15% belongs to the top ten. V gene TRBV9 combines with J gene TRBJ1-4; unclear D gene. The clonotype originates from a woman aged 40-49 years in good health. Some clones in this sample may be carry-over from other donors' samples. The sample comprised PBMCs. The CDR3 sequence: CASSVGVLPSLGEKLFF. CDR3 bases: TGTGCCAGCAGCGTAGGGGTATTACCCTCACTAGGTGAAAAACTGTTTTTT.